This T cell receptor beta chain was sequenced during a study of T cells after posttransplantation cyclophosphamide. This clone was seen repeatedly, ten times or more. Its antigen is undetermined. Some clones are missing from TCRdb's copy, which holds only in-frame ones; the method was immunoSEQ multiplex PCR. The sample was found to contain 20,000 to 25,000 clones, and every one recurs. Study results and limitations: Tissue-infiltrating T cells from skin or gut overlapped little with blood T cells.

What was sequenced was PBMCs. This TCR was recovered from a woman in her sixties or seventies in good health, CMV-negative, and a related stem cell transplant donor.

This CDR3 reads CASSRRTGGVYGYTF. CDR3 nucleotide sequence: TGTGCCAGCTCCCGGCGGACAGGAGGAGTTTATGGCTACACCTTC. The chain is built from TRBV6-5 and TRBJ1-2; TRBD1 matches at 7 bases. V dropped 8 bases and J dropped 5; count of bases not matched to a gene: 14. This CDR3 spans 15 amino acids. Germline lookup yields CDR1 MNHEY and CDR2 SVGAGI.